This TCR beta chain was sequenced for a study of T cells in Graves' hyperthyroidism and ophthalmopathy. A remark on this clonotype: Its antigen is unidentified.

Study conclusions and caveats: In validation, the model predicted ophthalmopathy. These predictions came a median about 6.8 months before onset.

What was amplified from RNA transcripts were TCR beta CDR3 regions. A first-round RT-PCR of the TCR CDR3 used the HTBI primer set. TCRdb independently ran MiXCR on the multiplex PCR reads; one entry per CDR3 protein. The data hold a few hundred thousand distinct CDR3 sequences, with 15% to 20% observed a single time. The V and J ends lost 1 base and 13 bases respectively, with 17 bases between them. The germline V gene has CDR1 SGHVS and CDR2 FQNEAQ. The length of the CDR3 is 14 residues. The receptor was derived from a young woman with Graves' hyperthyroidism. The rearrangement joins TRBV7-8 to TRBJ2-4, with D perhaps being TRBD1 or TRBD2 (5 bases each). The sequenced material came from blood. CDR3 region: CASSLGGTKNRQYF. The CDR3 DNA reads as TGTGCCAGCAGCTTAGGGGGGACCAAAAACAGGCAGTACTTC. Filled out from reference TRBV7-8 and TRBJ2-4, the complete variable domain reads GAGVSQSPRYKVAKRGQDVALRCDPISGHVSLFWYQQALGQGPEFLTYFQNEAQLDKSGLPSDRFFAERPEGSVSTLKIQRTQQEDSAVYLCASSLGGTKNRQYFGAGTRLSVL.